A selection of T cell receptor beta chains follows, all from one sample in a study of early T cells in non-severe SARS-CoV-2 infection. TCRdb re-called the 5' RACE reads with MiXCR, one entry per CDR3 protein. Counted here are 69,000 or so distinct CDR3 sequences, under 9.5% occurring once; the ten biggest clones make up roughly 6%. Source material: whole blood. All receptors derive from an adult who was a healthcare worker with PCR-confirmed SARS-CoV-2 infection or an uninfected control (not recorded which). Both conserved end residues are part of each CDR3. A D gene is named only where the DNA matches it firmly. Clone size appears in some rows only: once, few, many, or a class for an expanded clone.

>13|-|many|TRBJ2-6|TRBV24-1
TGTGCCACCAGTGATGATGGGGCCAACGTCCTGACTTTC
CATSDDGANVLTF
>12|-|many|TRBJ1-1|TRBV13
TGTGCCAGCAGCTTAGCTGGCACTGAAGCTTTCTTT
CASSLAGTEAFF
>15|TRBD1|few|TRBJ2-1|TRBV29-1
TGCAGCGTTCAAGGGGGCGAAAGCTCCTACAATGAGCAGTTCTTC
CSVQGGESSYNEQFF
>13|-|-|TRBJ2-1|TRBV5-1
TGCGCCAGCAGCCCGGACCCCAACAATGAGCAGTTCTTC
CASSPDPNNEQFF
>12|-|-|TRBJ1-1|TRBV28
TGTGCCAGCAGTTTCTCGTACACTGAAGCTTTCTTT
CASSFSYTEAFF
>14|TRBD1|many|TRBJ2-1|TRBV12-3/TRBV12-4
TGTGCCAGCAGTTACCGGGACAGGAACAATGAGCAGTTCTTC
CASSYRDRNNEQFF
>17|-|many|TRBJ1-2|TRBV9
TGTGCCAGCAGCGTAGCTTCAGGCTCACCGACTAACTATGGCTACACCTTC
CASSVASGSPTNYGYTF
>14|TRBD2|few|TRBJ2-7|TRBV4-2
TGTGCCAGCAGCCTTAGCGGGGGGGCCCACGAGCAGTACTTC
CASSLSGGAHEQYF
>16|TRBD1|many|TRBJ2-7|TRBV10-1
TGCGCCAGCAGTGAGCGTCTCCCAAGGACAGGGAGTGAGCAGTACTTC
CASSERLPRTGSEQYF
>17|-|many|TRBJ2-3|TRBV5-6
TGTGCCAGCAGCTTGAGGTGGACACCTACTAGCACAGATACGCAGTATTTT
CASSLRWTPTSTDTQYF
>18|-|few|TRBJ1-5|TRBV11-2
TGTGCCAGCAGCTTCTGCGGCGTCCGAGTGGATAGCAATCAGCCCCAGCATTTT
CASSFCGVRVDSNQPQHF
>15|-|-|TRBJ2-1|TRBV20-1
TGCAGTGCTAGGCCCAGCCTAGGAGGTACCAATGAGCAGTTCTTC
CSARPSLGGTNEQFF
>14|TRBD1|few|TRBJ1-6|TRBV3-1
TGTGCCAGCACCATGGGACAGGATAATTCACCCCTCCACTTT
CASTMGQDNSPLHF
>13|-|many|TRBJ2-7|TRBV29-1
TGCAGCGTGACAACAGGAGTCCGGTTAGAGCAGTACTTC
CSVTTGVRLEQYF
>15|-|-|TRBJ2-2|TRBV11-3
TGTGCCAGCAGCTTAGATTGGCCTAACACCGGGGAGCTGTTTTTT
CASSLDWPNTGELFF
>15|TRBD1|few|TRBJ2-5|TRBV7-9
TGTGCCAGCAGCTTAGCCCCGACAGGGGAAGAGACCCAGTACTTC
CASSLAPTGEETQYF
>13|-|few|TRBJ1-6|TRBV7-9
TGTGCCAGCAGCCACCCCGGGGATTCACCCCTCCACTTT
CASSHPGDSPLHF
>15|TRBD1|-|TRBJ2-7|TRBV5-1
TGCGCCAGCAGCTTGGAAGGACAGGGGGTCTACGAGCAGTACTTC
CASSLEGQGVYEQYF
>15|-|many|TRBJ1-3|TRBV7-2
TGTGCCAGCAGCCTCACAGGGACCCCTGGAAACACCATATATTTT
CASSLTGTPGNTIYF
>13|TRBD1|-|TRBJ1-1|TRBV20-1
TGCAGTGCTCTACAGGGGGGAAACACTGAAGCTTTCTTT
CSALQGGNTEAFF
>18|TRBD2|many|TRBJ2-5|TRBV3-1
TGTGCCAGCAGTCCAGGTTCAACTAGCGGGTACGGCTTGGAGACCCAGTACTTC
CASSPGSTSGYGLETQYF
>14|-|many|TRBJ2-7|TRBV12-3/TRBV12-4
TGTGCCAGCAGTTTAATCCAGACGGGGAAAGAGCAGTACTTC
CASSLIQTGKEQYF
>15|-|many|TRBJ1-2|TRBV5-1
TGCGCCAGCAGCTTTCAGGGAGATCCTAACTATGGCTACACCTTC
CASSFQGDPNYGYTF
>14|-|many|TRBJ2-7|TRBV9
TGTGCCAGCAGCCCCCGTTACGGATCCTACGAGCAGTACTTC
CASSPRYGSYEQYF
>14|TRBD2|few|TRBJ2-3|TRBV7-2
TGTGCCAGCACCCTAGCGGGAGGAAGAGATACGCAGTATTTT
CASTLAGGRDTQYF
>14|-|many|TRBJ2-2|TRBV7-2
TGTGCCAGCAGCTTAGATCTGGGCACCGGGGAGCTGTTTTTT
CASSLDLGTGELFF
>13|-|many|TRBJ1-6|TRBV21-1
TGTGCCAGCAGGTCGAAGCGGAATTCACCCCTCCACTTT
CASRSKRNSPLHF
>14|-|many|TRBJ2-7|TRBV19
TGTGCCAGTAGTACGGGACACACCATCGCCGAGCAGTACTTC
CASSTGHTIAEQYF
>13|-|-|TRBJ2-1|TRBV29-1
TGCAGCGTTTTCCCAGAGCTCGGGGATGAGCAGTTCTTC
CSVFPELGDEQFF
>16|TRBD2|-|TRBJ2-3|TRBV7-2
TGTGCCAGCAGCCTCGGTGTGCTAGCGGACACAGATACGCAGTATTTT
CASSLGVLADTDTQYF
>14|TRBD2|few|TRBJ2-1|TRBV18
TGTGCCAGCTCACCCGATCTAGCGGGAGTCGAGCAGTTCTTC
CASSPDLAGVEQFF
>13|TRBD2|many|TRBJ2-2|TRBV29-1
TGCAGCGCCTTATTAGCGGGAGCCGGGGAGCTGTTTTTT
CSALLAGAGELFF
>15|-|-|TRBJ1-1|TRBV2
TGTGCCAGTCACCTGACACGGGCGGAGAACACTGAAGCTTTCTTT
CASHLTRAENTEAFF
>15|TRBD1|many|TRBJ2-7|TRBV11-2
TGTGCCAGCAGCTTGTCCCCGGGACAGGGTCAAGAGCAGTACTTC
CASSLSPGQGQEQYF
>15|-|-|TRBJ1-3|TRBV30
TGTGCCTGGAGTGTTGGAGGGACGGGCGGAAACACCATATATTTT
CAWSVGGTGGNTIYF
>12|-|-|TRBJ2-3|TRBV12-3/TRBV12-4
TGTGCCAGCTGCCAAGGCACAGATACGCAGTATTTT
CASCQGTDTQYF
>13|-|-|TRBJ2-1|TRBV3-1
TGTGCCAGCAGCCAAGGGGGCGGGACAGCTGAGTTCTTC
CASSQGGGTAEFF
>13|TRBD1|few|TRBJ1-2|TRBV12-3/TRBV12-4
TGTGCCAGCAGTCCGACAGGGGGCGATGGCTACACCTTC
CASSPTGGDGYTF
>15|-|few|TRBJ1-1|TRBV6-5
TGTGCCAGCAGGGCCCCCGGACGGGTATTCACTGAAGCTTTCTTT
CASRAPGRVFTEAFF
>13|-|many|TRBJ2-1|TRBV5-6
TGTGCCAGCAGCTTGCCCGTATACAATGAGCAGTTCTTC
CASSLPVYNEQFF
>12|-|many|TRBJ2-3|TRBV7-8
TGTGCCAGCAGCCATGGACAGCCCACGCAGTATTTT
CASSHGQPTQYF
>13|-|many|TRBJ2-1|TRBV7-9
TGTGCCAGCAGCCAACTTGGCGGCAATGAGCAGTTCTTC
CASSQLGGNEQFF
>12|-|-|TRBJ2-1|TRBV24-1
TGTGCCACCAGTGATTTGAACAATGAGCAGTTCTTC
CATSDLNNEQFF
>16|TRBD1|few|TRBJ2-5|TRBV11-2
TGTGCCAGCAGCTACGGTGATTTGGGACAGCAAGAGACCCAGTACTTC
CASSYGDLGQQETQYF
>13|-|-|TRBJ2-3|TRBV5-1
TGCGCCAGCAGCTTGTACAGCACAGATACGCAGTATTTT
CASSLYSTDTQYF
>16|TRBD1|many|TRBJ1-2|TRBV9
TGTGCCAGCAGCGTATTTGGGGCAGGGGGAGACTATGGCTACACCTTC
CASSVFGAGGDYGYTF
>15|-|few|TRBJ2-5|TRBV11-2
TGTGCCAGCAGCTTAGATCCGGGGACACAAGAGACCCAGTACTTC
CASSLDPGTQETQYF
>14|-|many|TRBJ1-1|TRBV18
TGTGCCAGCTCGCCGAACAAGGACGGCACTGAAGCTTTCTTT
CASSPNKDGTEAFF
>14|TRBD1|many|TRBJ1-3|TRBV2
TGTGCCAGCAGTGGGGACAGCTCTGGAAACACCATATATTTT
CASSGDSSGNTIYF
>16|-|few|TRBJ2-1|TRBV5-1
TGCGCCAGTTCTTTAGGCGGGACTCGCTCCTACAATGAGCAGTTCTTC
CASSLGGTRSYNEQFF
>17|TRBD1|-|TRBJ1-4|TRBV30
TGTGCCTCCTGGACAGGGGGATACCTTGCAACTAATGAAAAACTGTTTTTT
CASWTGGYLATNEKLFF
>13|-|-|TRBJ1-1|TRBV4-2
TGTGCCAGCAGCCAAGCTAGGGGGAGGGAAGCTTTCTTT
CASSQARGREAFF
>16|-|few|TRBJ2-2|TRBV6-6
TGTGCCAGCTTACCGCGCGCGGAGGTGGGCACCGGGGAGCTGTTTTTT
CASLPRAEVGTGELFF